This TCR beta chain comes out of a study of shared clonotypes between healthy human individuals. In the study overall: In total, the donors were a couple of women and a few men aged 18 to 49. Whole-study findings and limits: The expectation was that sequencing depth would affect clonotype sharing among donors.

The CDR3 spans 14 residues. J gave up 4 bases and V 9 bases, and 9 bases lay outside the gene matches. Looked up from germline, CDR1 is LNHDA and CDR2 is SQIVND (reference sequence). Concerning this clone itself: As yet, its antigen is unknown.

DNA input for the unsorted PBMC replicate PCRs was about 280 ng, approximately 30,000 T cell genomes. Sequenced by immunoSEQ multiplex PCR; TCRdb stores in-frame clones only, minus some. Here the sample spans around 500,000 clones, 70% to 80% being singletons. Input material: PBMCs. The chain combines TRBV19 with TRBJ2-1; 7 nucleotides line up with TRBD1. This TCR was sampled from a woman aged 35 to 49 in good health. Some clones in this sample may be carry-over from other donors' samples. In nucleotides, the CDR3 is TGTGCCAGCATGGGACAGAAAACTTACAATGAGCAGTTCTTC. This translates into CASMGQKTYNEQFF.